This T cell receptor beta chain derives from a study of blood T cell repertoires in COVID-19. Study background: Acute and convalescent COVID-19 specimens originated in the United States, Italy and Spain.

Assay used: immunoSEQ multiplex PCR; TCRdb lists only in-frame clones, some missing. The repertoire consists of fewer than 75,000 clones, with roughly nine tenths occurring once and the leading ten covering almost 4.5%. The CDR3 has 15 amino acids. V lost 0 bases and J lost 0, with 7 bases in between. Per germline, CDR1 SGDLS and CDR2 YYNGEE. The chain links TRBV9 to TRBJ2-1, with TRBD2 as a possible D gene (6 bases). This TCR was recovered from a man over 45 with active COVID-19. What was sequenced was peripheral blood. This CDR3 is CASSVVADSYNEQFF. The CDR3 coding sequence is TGTGCCAGCAGCGTAGTAGCGGACTCCTACAATGAGCAGTTCTTC.